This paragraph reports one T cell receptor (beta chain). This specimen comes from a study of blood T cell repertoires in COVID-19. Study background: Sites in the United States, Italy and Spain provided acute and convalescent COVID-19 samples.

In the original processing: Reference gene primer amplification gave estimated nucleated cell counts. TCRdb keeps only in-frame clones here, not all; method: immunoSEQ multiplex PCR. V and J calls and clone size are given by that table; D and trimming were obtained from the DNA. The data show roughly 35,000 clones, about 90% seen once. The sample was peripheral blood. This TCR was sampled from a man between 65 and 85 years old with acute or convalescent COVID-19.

The DNA for the CDR3 is TGTGCCAGCAGCCGGACTAGCGGTACTAGCACAGATACGCAGTATTTT. It specifies CASSRTSGTSTDTQYF. This chain links TRBV4-2 with TRBJ2-3; TRBD2 aligns across 10 bases. Trimming removed 4 bases from V and 0 bases from J; junction bases left unmatched: 4. This CDR3 is built from 16 residues. The germline V gene encodes CDR1 LGHNA and CDR2 YNFKEQ.